The 26 T cell receptor beta chains listed next were all sequenced from one sample in a study of blood T cell repertoires in COVID-19. Assay used: immunoSEQ multiplex PCR; TCRdb lists only in-frame clones, some missing. The table includes tens of thousands of clones, around two thirds detected once. The sample consisted of peripheral blood. These receptors all come from a human donor with acute or convalescent COVID-19. The donor label of this sample is uncertain.

This clone was counted a single time. The chain couples TRBV7-6 to TRBJ2-7; 7 bases agree with TRBD2. Germline loops: CDR1 SGHVS, CDR2 FNYEAQ. J was trimmed by 5 bases and V by 4 bases; bases with no gene match: 8. The CDR3 spans 14 residues. DNA of the CDR3: TGTGCCAGCAGCTCTTATGAGCGGGGTAACGAGCAGTACTTC. This encodes CASSSYERGNEQYF.

V and J are TRBV7-3 and TRBJ2-1; 12 bases align to TRBD2. CDR1 is SGHTA, CDR2 FQGTGA, per germline. The CDR3 extends over 17 amino acids. Losses at the gene ends were 0 bases for V and 4 bases for J; bases not matched to a gene: 4. CDR3 nucleotide sequence: TGTGCCAGCAGCTTAACCTCTAGCGGGAGGGGGTACAATGAGCAGTTCTTC. Amino acid sequence: CASSLTSSGRGYNEQFF.

The chain combines TRBV6-6 with TRBJ1-5; TRBD1 might be the D (5 bases). CDR3 length equals 14 residues. Trimming took 5 bases from V and 0 from J, leaving 8 bases between them. CDR1 is MNHNY, CDR2 SVGAGI, per germline (reference sequence). CDR3 coding DNA: TGTGCCAGCAGTGGGGGGGGTAGCAATCAGCCCCAGCATTTT. The encoded protein is CASSGGGSNQPQHF.

The chain recombines TRBV5-1 with TRBJ2-1, with TRBD2 matching over 16 bases. Trimming at V came to 2 bases and at J to 4 bases, leaving 12 bases not matched to a gene. The CDR3 length is 20 residues. Germline CDR1 and CDR2: SGHRS and YFSETQ. CDR3 protein: CASSLEGGLAGGPRYNEQFF. The DNA for the CDR3 is TGCGCCAGCAGCTTAGAGGGGGGACTAGCGGGAGGGCCGAGGTACAATGAGCAGTTCTTC.

The CDR3 DNA is TGTGCCAGTAGTATAGAGGGCAGGCGAGAAAGAAGAAATGAAAAACTGTTTTTT. Residues: CASSIEGRRERRNEKLFF. The chain carries TRBV19 and TRBJ1-4; D unclear. The CDR3 totals 18 residues. Germline CDR1 LNHDA, CDR2 SQIVND (reference sequence). Trimming removed 0 bases at V and 5 bases at J, with 19 bases between.

The rearrangement links TRBV7-9 to TRBJ1-1, with D tentatively TRBD1 (5 bases). Trimming left V 5 bases short and J 0 bases short, with 10 bases between. The CDR3 sequence is 14 residues long. Looked up from germline, CDR1 is SEHNR and CDR2 is FQNEAQ (reference sequence). This CDR3 is CASSTGGLNTEAFF. For the CDR3, the DNA is TGTGCCAGCAGCACCGGGGGATTGAACACTGAAGCTTTCTTT. The complete variable domain, with remaining parts taken from reference TRBV7-9 and TRBJ1-1, reads DTGVSQNPRHKITKRGQNVTFRCDPISEHNRLYWYRQTLGQGPEFLTYFQNEAQLEKSRLLSDRFSAERPKGSFSTLEIQRTEQGDSAMYLCASSTGGLNTEAFFGQGTRLTVV.

This rearrangement joins TRBV9 to TRBJ1-1; D ambiguous. The CDR3 has 13 amino acids. Germline lookup yields CDR1 SGDLS and CDR2 YYNGEE. With 0 bases removed from V and 7 bases from J, the gap between germline ends came to 10 bases. The CDR3 here is CASSVGPLVEAFF. In nucleotides, the CDR3 is TGTGCCAGCAGCGTAGGGCCCCTGGTTGAAGCTTTCTTT. Full variable domain (remainder filled in from reference TRBV9 and TRBJ1-1): DSGVTQTPKHLITATGQRVTLRCSPRSGDLSVYWYQQSLDQGLQFLIQYYNGEERAKGNILERFSAQQFPDLHSELNLSSLELGDSALYFCASSVGPLVEAFFGQGTRLTVV.

This clone showed up just once. V is TRBV5-6 and J is TRBJ1-1; TRBD1 aligns across 9 bases. The CDR3 is made up of 13 amino acids. Trimming removed 4 bases from V and 8 bases from J; junction bases left unmatched: 6. Germline CDR1 reads SGHDT; CDR2 reads YYEEEE. The CDR3 loop is CASSPPGTGEAFF. Written as DNA, the CDR3 is TGTGCCAGCAGCCCCCCGGGGACAGGGGAAGCTTTCTTT.

The chain carries TRBV7-9 and TRBJ1-6; TRBD1 agrees at 8 bases. CDR1 and CDR2 (germline): SEHNR, FQNEAQ (reference sequence). V lost 6 bases to trimming and J lost 8 bases; unmatched junction nucleotides: 3. The CDR3 is made up of 13 amino acids. The CDR3 protein is CASRGTGDSPLHF. For the CDR3, the DNA is TGTGCCAGCAGAGGGACAGGCGATTCACCCCTCCACTTT.

This chain uses TRBV6-2 or TRBV6-3 with TRBJ2-1, with D unresolved. This CDR3 spans 12 amino acids. The germline V and J ends were trimmed by 1 base and 8 bases, with 6 bases remaining between them. From germline, CDR1 is MNHEY and CDR2 SVGEGT. The CDR3 sequence is CASSYFRDEQFF. Written as DNA, the CDR3 is TGTGCCAGCAGTTACTTCCGTGATGAGCAGTTCTTC.

The chain couples TRBV5-1 to TRBJ2-7; D not certain. The CDR3 spans 14 residues. Germline loops: CDR1 SGHRS, CDR2 YFSETQ. With 0 bases removed from V and 0 bases from J, the gap between germline ends came to 7 bases. The CDR3 here is CASSLDGSSYEQYF. For the CDR3, the DNA is TGCGCCAGCAGCTTGGACGGTTCCTCCTACGAGCAGTACTTC.

In regard to this clone: The sample contains more than one DNA sequence encoding this CDR3. V and J are TRBV6-5 and TRBJ2-6, with D maybe TRBD2 (5 bases). Germline CDR1 and CDR2: MNHEY and SVGAGI. The CDR3 sequence is 15 residues long. The V end lost 2 bases, the J end lost 4 bases, and 9 bases lay between the germline ends. The CDR3 coding sequence is TGTGCCAGCAGTTACGGAGGCCCCGGGGCCAACGTCCTGACTTTC. This translates into CASSYGGPGANVLTF.

The rearrangement uses TRBV5-1 and TRBJ2-5; 11 nucleotides line up with TRBD2. The trim removed 0 bases at V and 5 bases at J, leaving 6 bases unmatched. Per the germline V gene, CDR1 is SGHRS and CDR2 is YFSETQ. This CDR3 region has 16 residues. The CDR3 DNA is TGCGCCAGCAGCTTGGTACCTAGCGGGGGGAAGGAGACCCAGTACTTC. It yields the protein CASSLVPSGGKETQYF.

The chain's CDR3 is CASSVEGYYEQYF. The CDR3, as DNA: TGTGCCAGCAGTGTAGAGGGATACTACGAGCAGTACTTC. This chain uses TRBV4-2 with TRBJ2-7; tentatively, D is TRBD2 (5 bases). V lost 6 bases and J 3 bases, leaving 12 bases between the germline ends. This CDR3 spans 13 amino acids. Germline-derived CDR1 and CDR2 are LGHNA and YNFKEQ.

The chain recombines TRBV2 with TRBJ1-3; 9 bases agree with TRBD1. This CDR3 has 13 amino acids. Unmatched junction bases numbered 2, after V lost 7 bases and J lost 4 bases. CDR1 and CDR2 from the germline V gene are SNHLY and FYNNEI. CDR3 amino acids: CASNGQGGNTIYF. CDR3 coding DNA: TGTGCCAGCAACGGACAGGGGGGAAACACCATATATTTT.

The CDR3 sequence: CASSPDRRTQYF. The CDR3, as DNA: TGTGCCAGCAGCCCAGACAGGCGGACGCAGTATTTT. The chain joins TRBV6-4 to TRBJ2-3, with D possibly TRBD1 on 6 matching bases. Germline V gene lookup returns CDR1 MRHNA and CDR2 SNTAGT. V was pared by 6 bases and J by 9 bases, with 13 bases between. This CDR3 contains 12 residues.

The chain employs TRBV3-1 (or the pseudogene TRBV3-2) and TRBJ1-5, with no clear D. The CDR3 length is 12 residues. V gave up 1 base and J gave up 9 bases, with 7 bases separating them. The germline V gene has CDR1 LGHDT and CDR2 YNNKEL (reference sequence). The CDR3 coding sequence is TGTGCCAGCAGCCAAGTAGAGGGGCCCCAGCATTTT. This encodes CASSQVEGPQHF.

The chain couples TRBV6-5 to TRBJ2-5; TRBD1 matches at 8 bases. Per the germline V gene, CDR1 is MNHEY and CDR2 is SVGAGI. The CDR3 spans 14 residues. V dropped 4 bases and J dropped 5; count of bases not matched to a gene: 6. CDR3 loop: CASSFRTGRETQYF. The CDR3 DNA follows: TGTGCCAGCAGTTTCCGGACAGGGAGGGAGACCCAGTACTTC.

The chain employs TRBV10-3 and TRBJ2-5; D remains unclear. CDR3 length: 13 residues. V was cut by 2 bases and J by 5 bases, with 9 bases left in between. The germline CDR1 and CDR2 sequences are ENHRY and SYGVKD. CDR3 bases: TGTGCCATCAGTGAGGGCCCGCCGGAGACCCAGTACTTC. This sequence encodes CAISEGPPETQYF.

This chain joins TRBV30 and TRBJ2-7, with 8 bases matching TRBD1. The CDR3 is 14 residues long. J gave up 1 base and V 2 bases, and 4 bases lay outside the gene matches. CDR1 and CDR2 (germline): GTSNPN, SVGIG (reference sequence). In nucleotides, the CDR3 is TGTGCCTGGAGTACCGGGACAGGATCCTACGAGCAGTACTTC. Its protein is CAWSTGTGSYEQYF.

This clone came up once. V is TRBV3-1 (or the pseudogene TRBV3-2) and J is TRBJ2-4, with a weak D call TRBD2 (6 bases). Germline CDR1 and CDR2: LGHDT and YNNKEL (reference sequence). V shed 4 bases and J shed 1 base, with 11 bases lying between them. The CDR3 covers 15 residues. The CDR3 DNA follows: TGTGCCAGCAGCCCTGTCCGGGGGGCCAAAAACATTCAGTACTTC. Amino acid sequence: CASSPVRGAKNIQYF.

This chain connects TRBV27 to TRBJ1-1; possibly TRBD1 for D (5 bases). The V gene's germline CDR1 is MNHEY and CDR2 SMNVEV (reference sequence). CDR3 size: 17 residues. The V gene lost 2 bases and the J gene lost 4 bases, with 20 bases spanning the gap. The DNA for the CDR3 is TGTGCCAGCAGTTTACGAAGCGTGACAGTAAATCCCACTGAAGCTTTCTTT. Protein sequence: CASSLRSVTVNPTEAFF.

The rearrangement joins TRBV30 to TRBJ2-5; 10 nucleotides line up with TRBD2. The CDR3 length is 15 residues. V shed 3 bases, J shed 4 bases, and the junction held 8 bases outside the gene matches. Looked up from germline, CDR1 is GTSNPN and CDR2 is SVGIG (reference sequence). Here the CDR3 reads CAWRRAGGRRETQYF. The CDR3, as DNA: TGTGCCTGGAGAAGAGCGGGAGGGAGGAGAGAGACCCAGTACTTC. The variable domain in full, completed from reference TRBV30 and TRBJ2-5, reads SQTIHQWPATLVQPVGSPLSLECTVEGTSNPNLYWYRQAAGRGLQLLFYSVGIGQISSEVPQNLSASRPQDRQFILSSKKLLLSDSGFYLCAWRRAGGRRETQYFGPGTRLLVL.

This chain uses TRBV10-3 with TRBJ2-3; TRBD2 matches at 14 bases. This CDR3 region has 16 residues. The V segment lost 6 bases and the J segment 0 bases; nucleotides outside the gene matches: 2. Germline V lookup: CDR1 ENHRY, CDR2 SYGVKD. The CDR3 coding sequence is TGTGCCATCAGGGGACTAGCGGGGGTTAGCACAGATACGCAGTATTTT. It codes for CAIRGLAGVSTDTQYF.

The J gene is TRBJ1-4, the V gene TRBV2; D is unclear. The CDR3 has 12 residues. Germline V CDR1 and CDR2: SNHLY, FYNNEI. V was trimmed by 6 bases and J by 12 bases, leaving 14 bases between them. CDR3 DNA sequence: TGTGCCAGCAGGGGCGCATCGATGGAACTGTTTTTT. Amino acids: CASRGASMELFF.

This chain links TRBV29-1 with TRBJ2-3; 7 bases line up with TRBD1. CDR1 and CDR2 (germline): SQVTM, ANQGSEA. The CDR3 is 12 amino acids. Trimming removed 7 bases from V and 3 bases from J; junction bases left unmatched: 4. The CDR3 reads CSAGTATDTQYF. CDR3 nucleotides: TGCAGCGCCGGGACAGCGACAGATACGCAGTATTTT.